The rows below give T cell receptor beta chains drawn from one sample of a study of T-cell reconstitution after alpha-beta-depleted transplantation in children. Using its own MiXCR run on the PCR reads, TCRdb lists one record per CDR3 protein. The sample has approximately 130,000 distinct CDR3 sequences; around a tenth are singletons. The sample consisted of PBMCs, mostly from graft donor cells, taken 180 days after TCRalphabeta/CD19-depleted stem cell transplant. All receptors derive from a girl in the first two years of life who had a stem cell transplant for combined immunodeficiency, so the T cells may come from the graft donor. The CDR3 runs from the conserved cysteine through the conserved F or W. D genes are given only for firm matches. The listing skips clone size in some rows; elsewhere it reads once, few, many or a size class.

many,TRBD2,TRBV20-1,TRBJ2-1,CSASRTSGHNEQFF,TGCAGTGCTAGCCGGACTAGCGGCCACAATGAGCAGTTCTTC
.,.,TRBV6-2/TRBV6-3,TRBJ1-2,CASSYRKVGYTF,TGTGCCAGCAGTTACCGCAAGGTTGGCTACACCTTC
.,TRBD1,TRBV12-3/TRBV12-4,TRBJ1-1,CTSKPLTRGLATLNTEAFF,TGTACCAGCAAACCTTTGACCAGGGGGCTCGCGACATTAAACACTGAAGCTTTCTTT
few,TRBD1,TRBV6-1,TRBJ2-7,CASKVGGQGSSYEQYF,TGTGCCAGCAAGGTCGGAGGACAGGGTAGCTCCTACGAGCAGTACTTC
few,TRBD2,TRBV20-1,TRBJ2-7,CSATVPSGGNYEQYF,TGCAGTGCTACCGTACCTAGCGGGGGGAACTACGAGCAGTACTTC
few,.,TRBV5-6,TRBJ1-4,CASSLDRRGEKLFF,TGTGCCAGCAGCTTGGACAGAAGGGGTGAAAAACTGTTTTTT
.,.,TRBV5-1,TRBJ1-6,CASSSLWGSNSPLHF,TGCGCCAGCAGCTCCCTGTGGGGTTCGAATTCACCCCTCCACTTT
.,.,TRBV6-5,TRBJ2-3,CASSYLFSVDGAQYF,TGTGCCAGCAGTTACTTATTCTCGGTTGACGGTGCGCAGTATTTT
.,.,TRBV18,TRBJ2-7,CASSPSPGSEQYF,TGTGCCAGCTCACCATCACCAGGATCCGAGCAGTACTTC
once,.,TRBV20-1,TRBJ2-7,CSATGQPPYEQYF,TGCAGTGCCACGGGACAACCTCCCTACGAGCAGTACTTC
.,TRBD2,TRBV20-1,TRBJ2-7,CSAHSGGPSYEQYF,TGCAGTGCTCATAGCGGGGGGCCCTCCTACGAGCAGTACTTC
.,.,TRBV4-3,TRBJ2-3,CASSPRDPGGTDTQYF,TGCGCCAGCAGCCCTCGGGACCCCGGGGGCACAGATACGCAGTATTTT
few,.,TRBV6-2/TRBV6-3,TRBJ1-5,CASSYSTRVQPQHF,TGTGCCAGCAGTTACTCGACGAGGGTACAGCCCCAGCATTTT
.,TRBD1,TRBV5-6,TRBJ1-2,CASSLITGDYGYTF,TGTGCCAGCAGCTTGATCACAGGGGACTATGGCTACACCTTC
few,TRBD2,TRBV10-3,TRBJ2-7,CAISESRTSGIHSYEQYF,TGTGCCATCAGTGAGTCACGGACTAGCGGGATTCACTCCTACGAGCAGTACTTC
many,.,TRBV20-1,TRBJ1-5,CSARAGRGVSQPQHF,TGCAGTGCAAGGGCTGGGAGGGGGGTAAGTCAGCCCCAGCATTTT
.,.,TRBV7-2,TRBJ2-5,CASSLGRGAAQETQYF,TGTGCCAGCAGCTTAGGTCGTGGGGCGGCGCAAGAGACCCAGTACTTC
.,TRBD1,TRBV4-2,TRBJ2-5,CASSQQQGSNQETQYF,TGTGCCAGCAGCCAGCAACAGGGGAGTAATCAAGAGACCCAGTACTTC
few,TRBD1,TRBV18,TRBJ2-4,CASSPLGTGDNIQYF,TGTGCCAGCTCACCTCTCGGGACAGGTGATAACATTCAGTACTTC
.,.,TRBV7-2,TRBJ1-1,CASSLSDLYSEAFF,TGTGCCAGCAGCCTGTCGGACCTGTACTCTGAAGCTTTCTTT
few,TRBD1,TRBV9,TRBJ2-3,CASSVPRQGATEDTQYF,TGTGCCAGCAGCGTACCTAGACAGGGGGCGACGGAAGATACGCAGTATTTT
few,.,TRBV7-3,TRBJ2-1,CASSLTGRGGNEQFF,TGTGCCAGCAGCTTAACGGGGCGGGGTGGGAATGAGCAGTTCTTC
.,.,TRBV3-1,TRBJ2-3,CASTQQGTDTQYF,TGTGCCAGCACTCAGCAGGGCACAGATACGCAGTATTTT
.,.,TRBV4-2,TRBJ2-5,CASSPELHETQYF,TGTGCCAGCAGCCCAGAGCTCCACGAGACCCAGTACTTC
few,.,TRBV18,TRBJ2-5,CASSPSWTAQETQYF,TGTGCCAGCTCACCATCTTGGACAGCACAAGAGACCCAGTACTTC
.,TRBD2,TRBV7-9,TRBJ2-1,CASRRGLADYNEQFF,TGTGCCAGCCGGCGGGGACTAGCGGACTACAATGAGCAGTTCTTC
few,TRBD1,TRBV7-7,TRBJ1-1,CASSPRGTGANTEAFF,TGTGCCAGCAGCCCCCGTGGGACAGGGGCGAACACTGAAGCTTTCTTT
.,TRBD2,TRBV20-1,TRBJ2-1,CSASLGLAGYNEQFF,TGCAGTGCTAGCCTGGGACTAGCGGGTTACAATGAGCAGTTCTTC
.,.,TRBV5-1,TRBJ1-2,CASRDVSSYGYTF,TGCGCCAGCCGGGACGTTAGTTCCTATGGCTACACCTTC
few,.,TRBV2,TRBJ2-7,CASSPTGVYEQYF,TGTGCCAGCAGTCCCACCGGGGTGTACGAGCAGTACTTC
few,TRBD2,TRBV12-3/TRBV12-4,TRBJ2-2,CASSLYPPLTSANTGELFF,TGTGCCAGCAGTCTTTATCCCCCACTGACTAGCGCGAACACCGGGGAGCTGTTTTTT
.,.,TRBV7-2,TRBJ1-5,CASSLKGDQPQHF,TGTGCCAGCAGCTTAAAAGGCGATCAGCCCCAGCATTTT
few,.,TRBV7-2,TRBJ2-5,CASSVTAGETQYF,TGTGCCAGCAGCGTGACCGCCGGAGAGACCCAGTACTTC
few,.,TRBV5-1,TRBJ2-2,CASSWGRTGFTGELFF,TGCGCCAGCAGCTGGGGGAGGACAGGATTCACCGGGGAGCTGTTTTTT
few,.,TRBV20-1,TRBJ2-6,CSAGSGGAANVLTF,TGCAGTGCTGGCTCAGGCGGCGCAGCCAACGTCCTGACTTTC
many,TRBD1,TRBV5-6,TRBJ2-5,CASSLSGTGGLETQYF,TGTGCCAGCAGCTTGTCCGGGACAGGGGGCTTGGAGACCCAGTACTTC
.,.,TRBV5-1,TRBJ2-7,CASSRGGTYEQYF,TGCGCCAGCAGCAGGGGGGGGACCTACGAGCAGTACTTC
few,.,TRBV6-2/TRBV6-3,TRBJ2-5,CASSPGTTEETQYF,TGTGCCAGCAGCCCCGGGACAACGGAAGAGACCCAGTACTTC
.,.,TRBV20-1,TRBJ2-5,CSAPSGGPQYF,TGCAGTGCCCCGAGCGGAGGGCCCCAGTACTTC
many,.,TRBV29-1,TRBJ1-2,CSVETYDRSNYGYTF,TGCAGCGTTGAAACCTATGACAGGAGTAACTATGGCTACACCTTC